This entry describes one T cell receptor (beta chain). What it recognizes is unknown. This entry is derived from a study of T cell responses to AZD1222 COVID-19 vaccine. Study context: Pooled in the analysis were second doses at about 4 or about 12 weeks.

Clones were read by immunoSEQ multiplex PCR, and TCRdb kept only the in-frame ones, dropping some. The sample has some 140,000 clones, around 89% seen once; the top ten hold 3% to 3.5%. V was pared by 3 bases and J by 8 bases, with 13 bases between. There are 13 residues in the CDR3. Notes on the study in general: Donors were mostly white British, more females; clonal diversity possibly underestimated.

The chain links TRBV12-3 or TRBV12-4 to TRBJ1-1; perhaps TRBD1 as D (6 bases). This receptor was taken from an adult in good health. The sequencing used peripheral blood, collected on day 0 of AZD1222 vaccination. The CDR3 DNA sequence: TGTGCCAGCAGTTTGGGGGCGGGTAGGGAAGCTTTCTTT. It yields the protein CASSLGAGREAFF.